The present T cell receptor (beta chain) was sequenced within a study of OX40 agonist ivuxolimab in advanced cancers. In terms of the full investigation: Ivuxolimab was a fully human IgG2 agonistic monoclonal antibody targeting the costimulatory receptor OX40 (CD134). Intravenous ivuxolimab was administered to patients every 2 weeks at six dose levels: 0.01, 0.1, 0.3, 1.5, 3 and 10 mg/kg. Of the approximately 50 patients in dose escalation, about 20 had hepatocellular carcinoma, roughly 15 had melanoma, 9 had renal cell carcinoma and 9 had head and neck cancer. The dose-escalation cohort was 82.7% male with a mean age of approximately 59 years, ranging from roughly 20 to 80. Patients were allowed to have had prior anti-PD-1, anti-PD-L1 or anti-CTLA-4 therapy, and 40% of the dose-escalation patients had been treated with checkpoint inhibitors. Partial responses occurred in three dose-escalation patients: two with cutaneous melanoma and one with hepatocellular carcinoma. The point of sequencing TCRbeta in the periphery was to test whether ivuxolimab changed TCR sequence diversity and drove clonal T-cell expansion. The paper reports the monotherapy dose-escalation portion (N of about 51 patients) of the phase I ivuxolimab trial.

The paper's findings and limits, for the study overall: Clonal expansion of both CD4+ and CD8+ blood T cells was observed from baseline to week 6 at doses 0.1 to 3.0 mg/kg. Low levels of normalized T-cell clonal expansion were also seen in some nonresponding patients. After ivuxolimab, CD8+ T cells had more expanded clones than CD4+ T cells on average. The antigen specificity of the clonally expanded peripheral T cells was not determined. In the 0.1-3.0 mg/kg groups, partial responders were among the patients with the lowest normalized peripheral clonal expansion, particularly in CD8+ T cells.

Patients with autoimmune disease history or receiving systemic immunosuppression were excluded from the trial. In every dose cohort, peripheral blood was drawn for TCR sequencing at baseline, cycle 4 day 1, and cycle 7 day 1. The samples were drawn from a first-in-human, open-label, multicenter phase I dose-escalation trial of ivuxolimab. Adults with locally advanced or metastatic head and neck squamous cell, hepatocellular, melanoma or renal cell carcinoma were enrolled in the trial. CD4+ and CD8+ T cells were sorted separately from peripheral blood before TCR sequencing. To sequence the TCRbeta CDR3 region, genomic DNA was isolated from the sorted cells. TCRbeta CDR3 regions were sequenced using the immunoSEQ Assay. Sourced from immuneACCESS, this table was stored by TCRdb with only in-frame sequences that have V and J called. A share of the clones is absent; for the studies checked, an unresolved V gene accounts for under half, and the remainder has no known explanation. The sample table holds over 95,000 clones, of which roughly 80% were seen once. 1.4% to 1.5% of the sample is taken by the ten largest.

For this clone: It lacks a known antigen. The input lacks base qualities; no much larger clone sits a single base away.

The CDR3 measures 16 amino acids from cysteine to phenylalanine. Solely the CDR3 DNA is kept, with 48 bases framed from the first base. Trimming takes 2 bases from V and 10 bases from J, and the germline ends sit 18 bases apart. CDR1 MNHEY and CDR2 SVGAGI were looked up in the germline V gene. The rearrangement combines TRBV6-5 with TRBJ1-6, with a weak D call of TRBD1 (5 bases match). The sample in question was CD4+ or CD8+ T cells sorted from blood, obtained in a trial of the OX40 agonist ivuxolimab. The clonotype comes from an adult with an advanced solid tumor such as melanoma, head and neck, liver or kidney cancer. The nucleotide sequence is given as TGTGCCAGCAGTTACGGGCCGGGCAGGGCGAACTCACCCCTCCACTTT. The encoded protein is CASSYGPGRANSPLHF.